This entry describes one T cell receptor (beta chain). Its antigen has not been determined. Within one base of it there is no much larger clone, and no base qualities were kept. The V end loses 5 bases and the J end loses 2 bases, and a stretch of 9 bases separates them. Taken from cysteine to phenylalanine, the CDR3 has 13 residues. The only DNA kept is the CDR3, 39 bases in frame from the first base. Whole blood was collected in K2EDTA tubes by collaborating institutions according to the institutions' own protocols. For TCRbeta analysis, collaborator samples were shipped as frozen whole blood, as isolated PBMCs, or as DNA extracted from either sample type. This sample stems from a study of blood T cell repertoires in COVID-19 (dated by TCRdb to the early 2020s). A note on the overall study: Samples from collaborators originated in the United States, Italy and Spain and spanned both the acute and convalescent phases of COVID-19. HLA class I and class II types, where available, came from metadata supplied by the sample provider rather than from assay-based typing. The prospective study material was composed of cDNA or gDNA derived from T cells, B-cell-depleted T cells, or PBMCs. Subjects who had been exposed to COVID-19, were actively infected with it, or had recovered from it provided the deeply sampled blood TCRbeta repertoires that made up the dataset. Samples came from the ongoing ImmuneRACE study (first 160 participants) plus 1,254 subjects from 6 global collaborators. The repertoires were made available in a free public database intended to serve as a resource for research on the immune response to SARS-CoV-2. A de-identified subject ID, COVID-19 status, age in years and sex were almost always included in the sample metadata. Findings and caveats that apply to the study as a whole: How much clinical and demographic metadata was included differed by source and by participant, and the metadata was provided uncurated.

TCRbeta CDR3 regions were amplified from genomic DNA by means of the immunoSEQ Assay, a bias-controlled multiplex PCR. The original pipeline was this. The number of nucleated cells in each sample was estimated by amplification of reference gene primers within the assay. To quantify the absolute abundance of each unique TCRbeta CDR3 rearrangement, sequence reads were collapsed and filtered. For each sample, productive Simpson clonality was calculated as the square root of Simpson's diversity index across productive rearrangements. This immuneACCESS table, as held by TCRdb, lists in-frame sequences with V and J called but not all clones. Of the missing ones, under half trace to an unresolved V gene in checked studies; the others have no known cause. The D gene and trimming were derived from the DNA, and the V and J assignments and clone size from that table. The sample table shows 60,000 to 75,000 clones, and around 85% are seen once. 35% to 40% of the sample is in the top ten clones.

Sequencing was carried out using peripheral blood. The TCR comes from an elderly woman with active or convalescent COVID-19. This chain joins TRBV12-3 or TRBV12-4 to TRBJ1-2, with the D gene uncertain. The nucleotides read TGTGCCAGCAGTCCGCTCCGGAACTATGGCTACACCTTC. The resulting protein is CASSPLRNYGYTF.